This T cell receptor beta chain was profiled in a study of blood T cell repertoires in COVID-19 (TCRdb year 2020). Study-level background: Collaborator samples came from the United States, Italy and Spain and covered acute and convalescent phases of COVID-19. The material from the prospective study consisted of cDNA or gDNA derived from T cells, B-cell-depleted T cells, or PBMCs. Deeply sampled blood TCRbeta repertoires from subjects exposed to, actively infected with, or recovered from COVID-19 were included in the dataset. A freely available public database, intended as a resource for researchers studying the immune response to SARS-CoV-2, is where the repertoires were released. The samples were drawn from two sources: the first 160 participants of the ongoing ImmuneRACE study, and fewer than 1,500 subjects contributed by 6 global collaborators. The sample metadata nearly always contained a de-identified subject ID, COVID-19 status, age in years and sex. Where available, HLA class I and class II types were obtained from metadata supplied by the sample provider rather than from assay-based typing. Summary of the overall study and its limitations: The quantity of clinical and demographic metadata differed by source and by participant and was supplied without curation.

Details on this clone: It has no known antigen specificity. Nothing much larger sits one base from this clone, and base qualities are not available.

Participants in the prospective study were enrolled through a virtual design, were aged about 18 to 100 years, and lived in approximately 24 United States geographic areas. Cohort assignment in the prospective study relied on participant-reported clinical history from a screening survey and a study questionnaire. ImmuneRACE Cohort 3 recovered participants were defined by two consecutive negative NP/OP PCR tests, healthcare professional clearance, or symptom resolution. Each participant in the prospective study had whole blood, serum and a nasopharyngeal or oropharyngeal swab collected by mobile phlebotomists. Prospective study participants could optionally give additional blood draws and questionnaires over an approximately two-month period. Before DNA extraction, blood samples from the prospective study were shipped at room temperature or frozen. TCRbeta CDR3 regions were amplified from genomic DNA using the immunoSEQ Assay, a bias-controlled multiplex PCR. The paper's processing steps were these. The number of nucleated cells in each sample was estimated from the amplification of reference gene primers within the assay. To quantify the absolute abundance of each unique TCRbeta CDR3 rearrangement, sequence reads were collapsed and filtered. For each sample, productive Simpson clonality was calculated as the square root of Simpson's diversity index over productive rearrangements. TCRdb took over this immuneACCESS table, retaining in-frame rearrangements with V and J assigned. Such tables are incomplete; in checked studies, under half of the missing clones stem from an unresolved V gene, and the remainder is unexplained. That table gives V, J and clone size, and the DNA gave D and trimming. A total of about 250,000 clones appear in this sample, about 85% of them only once. Around 2.9% of the sample is held by the ten biggest clonotypes.

CDR1 and CDR2, per the germline V gene, are MRHNA and SNTAGT. V drops 4 bases and J drops 4 bases, leaving 17 bases in between. The CDR3, cysteine through phenylalanine, is 16 amino acids long. This entry keeps only the CDR3 DNA: 48 bases, framed from base 1. Sequenced input: PBMCs or T cells enriched from blood (not recorded which). The rearrangement joined TRBV6-4 to TRBJ2-1; D gene: possibly TRBD1, on 6 matching bases. This sequence originates from a woman between 45 and 65 years old who had recovered from COVID-19. The CDR3 region: CASSAHTGTRYNEQFF. The DNA is as follows: TGTGCCAGCAGTGCCCACACCGGGACAAGATACAATGAGCAGTTCTTC.